This T cell receptor (beta chain) derives from a study of blood T cell repertoires in COVID-19. TCRdb's table, derived via immunoSEQ multiplex PCR, lists solely in-frame clones and lacks some. The sample contains roughly 180,000 clones, around 82% of which appear only once. Per the germline V gene, CDR1 is KGHSH and CDR2 is LQKENI. Trimming took 0 bases from V and 3 from J; bases not matched to a gene: 4. The CDR3 runs 15 residues. The V call is TRBV18, the J call TRBJ1-1, with TRBD1 matching over 7 bases. This TCR was recovered from a man aged 35 to 55 who had recovered from COVID-19. Sequenced sample: PBMCs or T cells enriched from blood (not recorded which). Here the CDR3 reads CASSPPNRGDTEAFF. DNA of the CDR3: TGTGCCAGCTCACCACCGAACAGGGGCGACACTGAAGCTTTCTTT.